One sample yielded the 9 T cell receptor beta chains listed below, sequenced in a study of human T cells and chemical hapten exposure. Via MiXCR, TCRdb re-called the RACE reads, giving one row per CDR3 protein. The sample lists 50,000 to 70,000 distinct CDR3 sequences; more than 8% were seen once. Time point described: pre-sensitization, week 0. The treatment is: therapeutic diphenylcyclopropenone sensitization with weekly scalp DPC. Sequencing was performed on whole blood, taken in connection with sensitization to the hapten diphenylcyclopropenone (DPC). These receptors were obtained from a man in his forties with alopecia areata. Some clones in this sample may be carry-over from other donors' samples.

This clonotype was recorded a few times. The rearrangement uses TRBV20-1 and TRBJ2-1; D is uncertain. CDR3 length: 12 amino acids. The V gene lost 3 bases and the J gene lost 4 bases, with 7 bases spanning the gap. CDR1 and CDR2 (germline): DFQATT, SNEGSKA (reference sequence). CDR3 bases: TGCAGTGCTAGCGGCCCTTACAATGAGCAGTTCTTC. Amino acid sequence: CSASGPYNEQFF.

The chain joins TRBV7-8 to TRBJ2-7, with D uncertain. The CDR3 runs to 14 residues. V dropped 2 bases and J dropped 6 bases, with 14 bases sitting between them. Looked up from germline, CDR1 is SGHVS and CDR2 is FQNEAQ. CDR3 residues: CASSLRPPPSEQYF. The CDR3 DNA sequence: TGTGCCAGCAGCTTAAGGCCCCCACCGAGCGAGCAGTACTTC.

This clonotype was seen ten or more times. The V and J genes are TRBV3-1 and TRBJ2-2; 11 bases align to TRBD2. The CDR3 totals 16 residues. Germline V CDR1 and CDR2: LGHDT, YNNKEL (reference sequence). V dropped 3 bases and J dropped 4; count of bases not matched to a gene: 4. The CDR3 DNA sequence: TGTGCCAGCAGCCAGGGGACTAGCGGATTCACCGGGGAGCTGTTTTTT. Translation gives CASSQGTSGFTGELFF.

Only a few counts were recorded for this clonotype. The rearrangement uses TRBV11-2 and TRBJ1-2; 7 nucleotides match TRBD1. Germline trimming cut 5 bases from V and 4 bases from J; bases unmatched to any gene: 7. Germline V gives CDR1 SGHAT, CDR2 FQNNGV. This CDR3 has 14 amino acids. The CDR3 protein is CASSRQGSAYGYTF. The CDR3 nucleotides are TGTGCCAGCAGCCGACAGGGTAGTGCCTATGGCTACACCTTC.

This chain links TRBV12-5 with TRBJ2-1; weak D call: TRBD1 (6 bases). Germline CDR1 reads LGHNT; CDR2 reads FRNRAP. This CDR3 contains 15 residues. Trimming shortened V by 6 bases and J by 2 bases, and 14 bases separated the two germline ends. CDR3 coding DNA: TGTGCTAGTGGCCTCATGGGACATACCTACAATGAGCAGTTCTTC. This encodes CASGLMGHTYNEQFF.

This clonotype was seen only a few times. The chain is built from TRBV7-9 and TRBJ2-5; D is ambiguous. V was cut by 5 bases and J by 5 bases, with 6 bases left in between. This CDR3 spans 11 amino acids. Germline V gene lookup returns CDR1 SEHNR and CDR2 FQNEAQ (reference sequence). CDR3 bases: TGTGCCAGCAGCGCCGAGGAGACCCAGTACTTC. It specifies CASSAEETQYF.

The CDR3 nucleotides are TGTGCCAGCAGAGAGGAAGGCACAGATACGCAGTATTTT. Its translation is CASREEGTDTQYF. The chain links TRBV2 to TRBJ2-3; D ambiguous. Trimming took 6 bases from V and 1 from J, leaving 8 bases between them. This CDR3 contains 13 residues. The germline V gene encodes CDR1 SNHLY and CDR2 FYNNEI.

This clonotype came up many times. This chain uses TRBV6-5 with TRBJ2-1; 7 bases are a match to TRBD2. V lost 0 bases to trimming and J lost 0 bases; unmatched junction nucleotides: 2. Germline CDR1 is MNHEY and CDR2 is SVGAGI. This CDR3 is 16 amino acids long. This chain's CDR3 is CASSYSASGSYNEQFF. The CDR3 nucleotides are TGTGCCAGCAGTTACTCCGCTAGCGGCTCCTACAATGAGCAGTTCTTC.

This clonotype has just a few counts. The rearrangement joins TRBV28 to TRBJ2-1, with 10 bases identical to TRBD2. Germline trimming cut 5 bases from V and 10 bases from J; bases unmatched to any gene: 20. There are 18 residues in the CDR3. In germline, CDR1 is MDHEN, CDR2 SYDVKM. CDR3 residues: CASSPSELAGASWGEQFF. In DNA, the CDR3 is TGTGCCAGCAGTCCCTCCGAGCTAGCGGGAGCCTCGTGGGGGGAGCAGTTCTTC. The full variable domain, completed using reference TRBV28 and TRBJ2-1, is DVKVTQSSRYLVKRTGEKVFLECVQDMDHENMFWYRQDPGLGLRLIYFSYDVKMKEKGDIPEGYSVSREKKERFSLILESASTNQTSMYLCASSPSELAGASWGEQFFGPGTRLTVL.